The present TCR beta chain was sequenced within a study of T cell changes during pregnancy in multiple sclerosis. This clone was observed once. Repertoires were generated with immunoSEQ multiplex PCR, while TCRdb's copy carries only in-frame clones and drops some. The sample yields about 72,000 clones, 91% seen once. Germline CDR1 and CDR2: LNHDA and SQIVND (reference sequence). The V and J ends lost 3 bases and 2 bases respectively, with 16 bases between them. CDR3 length: 16 amino acids. Specimen: peripheral blood, collected in the third trimester of pregnancy. The clonotype originates from a female donor in good health, enrolled as a control in a pregnancy study. The chain combines TRBV19 with TRBJ1-1; D not resolved. The CDR3, as DNA: TGTGCCAGTAGTATGATTGGAGGGATCCCTAACACTGAAGCTTTCTTT. Protein: CASSMIGGIPNTEAFF.